This T cell receptor beta chain is drawn from a study of molecular identifiers for immune sequencing clone quantification. Study at large: RNA from around 20,000 or 100,000 naive CD8 cells was split five ways in replicates, with four sequenced.

As for this clonotype: Its matching antigen is unknown.

CD8+CD4-CCR7+CD45RA+ cells were sorted as naive CD8 T cells. Whole-study results and caveats: More than 97% of effector molecules, versus under 1% of naive-cell molecules, belonged to clones above 20 RNA copies.

Germline V gives CDR1 MNHEY, CDR2 SMNVEV (reference sequence). Trimming left V 4 bases short and J 5 bases short, with 6 bases between. The CDR3 totals 12 residues. TCRdb processed the PCR reads anew with MiXCR; each CDR3 protein has one entry. The sample consists of 97,000 or so distinct CDR3 sequences, 35% of them appearing once. The specimen sequenced was naive CD8+ T cells from blood, with Jurkat cell RNA spiked in. Subset defined: FACS-sorted CD8+CD4-CCR7+CD45RA+ naive T cells. This receptor was obtained from a human donor in good health. Some libraries in this study had Jurkat cell RNA spiked in. The chain recombines TRBV27 with TRBJ1-5; D unresolved. CDR3 DNA sequence: TGTGCCAGCAGTTCACATGATCAGCCCCAGCATTTT. It translates to CASSSHDQPQHF.